This T cell receptor (beta chain) stems from a study of T-cell reconstitution after alpha-beta-depleted transplantation in children. Notes on this clonotype: A read error may account for a junction end that differs from germline.

The length of the CDR3 is 16 residues. Germline CDR1 is SGHDN and CDR2 is FVKESK. Unique molecular identifiers were incorporated when the TCRbeta library was constructed. MiXCR, applied by TCRdb to the PCR reads, yields one record per CDR3 protein. This table holds approximately 340,000 distinct CDR3 sequences, 10% found once. V gene TRBV14 combines with J gene TRBJ2-1, with 7 positions matching TRBD1. Sequenced material: PBMCs from the stem cell graft donor, taken from the stem cell graft. This receptor was taken from a human donor who donated a stem cell graft to a child with acute lymphoblastic leukemia. The DNA of the CDR3 is TGTGCCAGCAACCAAGATCCCCAGGGACAGAACAATGAGCAGTTCTTC. This codes for CASNQDPQGQNNEQFF.